These 18 T cell receptor beta chains were sequenced from one sample in a study of cytomegalovirus exposure and HLA in healthy donors. In the PCR, 60 Vbeta and 13 Jbeta primers were used. The protocol was immunoSEQ multiplex PCR, while the TCRdb copy is restricted to in-frame clones and leaves out a portion. This table holds 150,000 to 200,000 clones, around 76% found once. The sequenced sample was PBMCs. Receptors were obtained from a woman in her 30s in good health and CMV-seropositive.

The chain recombines TRBV11-3 with TRBJ2-3, with 9 positions matching TRBD1. After removal of 5 bases from V and 6 bases from J, the junction contained 9 bases not matched to a gene. CDR1 and CDR2 (germline): SGHNT, YENEEA. This CDR3 has 15 residues. CDR3 loop: CASSRTGELWDTQYF. The CDR3 DNA sequence: TGTGCCAGCAGCCGGACAGGGGAGCTTTGGGATACGCAGTATTTT. The whole variable domain, remainder taken from reference TRBV11-3 and TRBJ2-3, is EAGVVQSPRYKIIEKKQPVAFWCNPISGHNTLYWYLQNLGQGPELLIRYENEEAVDDSQLPKDRFSAERLKGVDSTLKIQPAELGDSAVYLCASSRTGELWDTQYFGPGTRLTVL.

This chain joins TRBV6-1 and TRBJ2-7; TRBD1 is a possible D gene (5 bases). The CDR3 is 12 residues long. The V end was cut by 2 bases, the J end by 7 bases, with 9 bases between. Germline values: CDR1 MNHNS, CDR2 SASEGT. For the CDR3, the DNA is TGTGCCAGCAGTGAATTAGGGGCAGAGCAGTACTTC. As protein: CASSELGAEQYF.

On this clone: Germline and junction disagree at one end, which may indicate a read error. The chain employs TRBV10-3 and TRBJ2-5; D is unresolved. The end of the DNA fits TRBJ2-7 better, so the J call may be wrong. The CDR3 consists of 13 residues. Germline loops: CDR1 ENHRY, CDR2 SYGVKD. The CDR3 sequence is CAISESISYEQYF. The CDR3 nucleotides read TGTGCCATCAGCGAGTCGATCTCCTACGAGCAGTACTTC.

This clone was counted a single time. The rearrangement joins TRBV5-6 to TRBJ2-1; TRBD1 matches at 9 bases. CDR3 size: 16 residues. Germline V CDR1 and CDR2: SGHDT, YYEEEE. V dropped 1 base and J dropped 5; count of bases not matched to a gene: 7. The CDR3 protein is CASSLRTGTGNNEQFF. The CDR3 region has the DNA TGTGCCAGCAGCTTGCGAACCGGGACAGGGAACAATGAGCAGTTCTTC.

The V gene is TRBV4-1, the J gene TRBJ1-4, with no clear D. Germline-derived CDR1 and CDR2 are MGHRA and YSYEKL. The V gene lost 5 bases and the J gene lost 0 bases, with 19 bases spanning the gap. The CDR3 covers 18 residues. CDR3 in DNA: TGCGCCAGCAGCTCAAGATTAGGGAGAAGGGCAACTAATGAAAAACTGTTTTTT. Its protein is CASSSRLGRRATNEKLFF.

This clone was seen a single time. The J gene is TRBJ2-5, the V gene TRBV10-2; TRBD1 matches at 9 bases. The closer fit of TRBJ2-7 to the DNA end suggests the J call may be wrong. The length of the CDR3 is 15 residues. Germline CDR1 reads WSHSY; CDR2 reads SAAADI. CDR3 DNA: TGCGCCAGCAGTGAAGAACGGGACAGGGCCTCCGAGCAGTACTTC. Translation gives CASSEERDRASEQYF.

This clone was seen more than once but under ten times. The chain joins TRBV4-3 to TRBJ1-3, with 9 positions matching TRBD1. Per the germline V gene, CDR1 is LGHNA and CDR2 is YSLEER. V was pared by 1 base and J by 4 bases, with 5 bases of the junction left unmatched. The CDR3 runs 16 residues. CDR3 coding DNA: TGCGCCAGCAGCCAAGCCGGACAGGGGCCGGGAAACACCATATATTTT. Translating it yields CASSQAGQGPGNTIYF.

This chain joins TRBV5-8 and TRBJ1-3; 9 bases fit TRBD1. From germline, CDR1 is SGHTS and CDR2 YDEGEE. The ends lost 3 bases at V and 3 bases at J; junction bases unmatched: 4. The CDR3 runs 15 residues. This CDR3 reads CASSYTGGFGNTIYF. CDR3 sequence (DNA): TGTGCCAGCAGCTATACAGGGGGCTTTGGAAACACCATATATTTT.

The chain uses TRBV28 and TRBJ1-6; the D gene is possibly TRBD1 (5 bases). With 3 bases removed from V and 10 bases from J, the gap between germline ends came to 13 bases. CDR1 and CDR2 from the germline V gene are MDHEN and SYDVKM. CDR3 length: 14 residues. CDR3 in amino acids: CASSFGSEGSPLHF. The DNA for the CDR3 is TGTGCCAGCAGTTTTGGGTCGGAGGGGTCACCCCTCCACTTT. The full variable domain, its missing parts supplied by reference TRBV28 and TRBJ1-6, is DVKVTQSSRYLVKRTGEKVFLECVQDMDHENMFWYRQDPGLGLRLIYFSYDVKMKEKGDIPEGYSVSREKKERFSLILESASTNQTSMYLCASSFGSEGSPLHFGNGTRLTVT.

DNA for the CDR3: TGCGCCAGCAGCTGGGACTTGGCGAACACCGGGGAGCTGTTTTTT. This codes for CASSWDLANTGELFF. The chain recombines TRBV5-1 with TRBJ2-2, with D possibly being TRBD2 (6 bases). The V and J ends lost 3 bases and 0 bases respectively, with 9 bases between them. Germline CDR1 reads SGHRS; CDR2 reads YFSETQ. CDR3 size: 15 residues.

This clone was counted only a few times. The genes are TRBV9 and TRBJ2-3; 9 bases map to TRBD1. The CDR3 contains 15 residues. Germline V lookup: CDR1 SGDLS, CDR2 YYNGEE. With 3 bases clipped from V and 1 base from J, the junction kept 3 bases outside the gene matches. The CDR3 DNA reads as TGTGCCAGCAGCGGCCGGGACAGGGGCACAGATACGCAGTATTTT. This gives the protein CASSGRDRGTDTQYF.

The J gene is TRBJ1-2, the V gene TRBV10-3; perhaps TRBD1 as D (6 bases). The CDR3 is 15 residues long. The V end lost 5 bases, the J end lost 1 base, and 14 bases lay between the germline ends. The germline gives CDR1 ENHRY, CDR2 SYGVKD. The CDR3 loop reads CAISPGRGVNYGYTF. The CDR3 DNA reads as TGTGCCATCAGTCCGGGGAGGGGGGTTAACTATGGCTACACCTTC.

V usage is TRBV28 and J usage is TRBJ2-7; TRBD2 agrees at 10 bases. Per the germline V gene, CDR1 is MDHEN and CDR2 is SYDVKM. V was clipped by 5 bases and J by 7 bases; unmatched bases: 8. This CDR3 contains 14 residues. CDR3 sequence reads: CASSPSGGAGEQYF. CDR3 DNA sequence: TGTGCCAGCAGTCCCAGCGGGGGGGCGGGTGAGCAGTACTTC.

The chain uses TRBV7-2 and TRBJ2-1, with 15 bases aligning to TRBD2. V lost 4 bases to trimming and J lost 9 bases; unmatched junction nucleotides: 7. This CDR3 has 16 amino acids. In germline, CDR1 is SGHTA, CDR2 FQGNSA. DNA of the CDR3: TGTGCCAGCAGCTCGCAAGGACTAGCGGGGGGGCGTGAGCAGTTCTTC. Amino acids: CASSSQGLAGGREQFF.

The V call is TRBV28, the J call TRBJ2-7; D may be TRBD1 (6 bases). There are 16 residues in the CDR3. V lost 6 bases and J lost 5, with 23 bases in between. The germline V gene encodes CDR1 MDHEN and CDR2 SYDVKM. The CDR3 coding sequence is TGTGCCAGCAGCCCCCTGACAGGCCCACCGGAGAACGAGCAGTACTTC. It is translated as CASSPLTGPPENEQYF. The complete variable domain, with remaining parts taken from reference TRBV28 and TRBJ2-7, reads DVKVTQSSRYLVKRTGEKVFLECVQDMDHENMFWYRQDPGLGLRLIYFSYDVKMKEKGDIPEGYSVSREKKERFSLILESASTNQTSMYLCASSPLTGPPENEQYFGPGTRLTVT.

This chain links TRBV7-3 with TRBJ2-3; D is perhaps TRBD2 (5 bases). The CDR3 contains 12 residues. Between the trimmed V and J ends, which lost 4 bases and 5 bases, there was a span of 7 bases. Germline CDR1 is SGHTA and CDR2 is FQGTGA. The CDR3 is CASSYGRDTQYF. Written as DNA, the CDR3 is TGTGCCAGCAGCTATGGGAGAGATACGCAGTATTTT. The whole variable domain, filled in from reference TRBV7-3 and TRBJ2-3, reads GAGVSQTPSNKVTEKGKYVELRCDPISGHTALYWYRQSLGQGPEFLIYFQGTGAADDSGLPNDRFFAVRPEGSVSTLKIQRTERGDSAVYLCASSYGRDTQYFGPGTRLTVL.

The V call is TRBV27, the J call TRBJ2-7, with D unresolved. V lost 5 bases to trimming and J lost 1 base, with 9 bases between them. Germline V CDR1 and CDR2: MNHEY, SMNVEV (reference sequence). This CDR3 spans 13 amino acids. The CDR3, as DNA: TGTGCCAGCAGTCCCAACCTATCCTACGAGCAGTACTTC. It translates to CASSPNLSYEQYF.

The rearrangement links TRBV2 to TRBJ1-4, with D perhaps TRBD1 (6 bases). The CDR3 has 15 amino acids. Germline V gene sequence: CDR1 SNHLY, CDR2 FYNNEI. Trimming pared 2 bases from V and 4 bases from J, leaving 11 bases between. In DNA, the CDR3 is TGTGCCAGCAGTGAAACTGGACAGCGTAATGAAAAACTGTTTTTT. Translation: CASSETGQRNEKLFF.